These 6 T cell receptor beta chains originate from one sample sequenced in a study of CD8 T cell repertoires and HIV-1 epitope variants. Their recognized antigens are unknown. Libraries were prepared by immunoSEQ multiplex PCR; TCRdb keeps only in-frame clonotypes and omits some of them. This table has over 850 clones, around two thirds appearing once. Sequencing was done on a sample of cultured CD8+ T cells derived from PBMCs. The receptor set was obtained from a male donor with HIV.

CDR3 sequence (DNA): TGTGCCTGGAGTACCGGGACAGGGGCGAACGAGCAGTACTTC. Its translation: CAWSTGTGANEQYF. This chain links TRBV30 with TRBJ2-7; 10 bases line up with TRBD1. J gave up 5 bases and V 2 bases, and 6 bases lay outside the gene matches. Looked up from germline, CDR1 is GTSNPN and CDR2 is SVGIG (reference sequence). CDR3 length: 14 residues.

The table lists this clone with a few counts. V usage is TRBV6-1 and J usage is TRBJ1-5; D call uncertain. The CDR3 runs 15 residues. V was cut by 6 bases and J by 5 bases, with 17 bases left in between. CDR1 is MNHNS, CDR2 SASEGT, per germline. The CDR3 coding sequence is TGTGCCAGCAGCGTAGACACCGACAACTATCAGCCCCAGCATTTT. It specifies CASSVDTDNYQPQHF.

V gene TRBV7-8 combines with J gene TRBJ2-3, with 9 bases aligning to TRBD2. The CDR3 has 14 amino acids. V lost 0 bases to trimming and J lost 5 bases; unmatched junction nucleotides: 0. The germline V gene has CDR1 SGHVS and CDR2 FQNEAQ. The CDR3 DNA is TGTGCCAGCAGCTTAGCGACTAGCGGAGATACGCAGTATTTT. The encoded protein is CASSLATSGDTQYF.

The J gene is TRBJ1-1, the V gene TRBV27; D is unresolved. Trimming pared 3 bases from V and 2 bases from J, leaving 7 bases between. The CDR3 length is 13 residues. Per the germline V gene, CDR1 is MNHEY and CDR2 is SMNVEV (reference sequence). CDR3 nucleotide sequence: TGTGCCAGCAGTTTTTCGGTAAACACTGAAGCTTTCTTT. It yields the protein CASSFSVNTEAFF.

The chain combines TRBV7-3 with TRBJ2-1, with 9 bases fitting TRBD2. Trimming took 2 bases from V and 2 from J; bases not matched to a gene: 1. The CDR3 is made up of 15 amino acids. CDR1 is SGHTA and CDR2 is FQGTGA in the germline V gene. The CDR3 coding sequence is TGTGCCAGCAGCTTAGCGGGGGGGACCTACAATGAGCAGTTCTTC. As protein: CASSLAGGTYNEQFF.

The V and J genes are TRBV7-8 and TRBJ2-1; D is possibly TRBD1 (6 bases). The length of the CDR3 is 14 residues. Per the germline V gene, CDR1 is SGHVS and CDR2 is FQNEAQ. Trimming took off 5 bases at V and 6 bases at J, with 14 bases between the two ends. Here the CDR3 reads CASSRWDTPNEQFF. CDR3 nucleotides: TGTGCCAGCAGCCGGTGGGACACCCCCAATGAGCAGTTCTTC.